The 8 T cell receptor beta chains below were found in one sample sequenced in a study of blood T cell repertoires in COVID-19. Measured with immunoSEQ multiplex PCR; TCRdb has only the in-frame clones, and not every one. This table holds some 150,000 clones, 80% found once. The sample was peripheral blood. All receptors come from a man aged 55 to 69 with active or convalescent COVID-19.

This chain uses TRBV3-1 (or the pseudogene TRBV3-2) with TRBJ1-5; D gene unclear. From germline, CDR1 is LGHDT and CDR2 YNNKEL (reference sequence). CDR3 length: 15 residues. V dropped 4 bases and J dropped 3 bases, with 13 bases sitting between them. In DNA form, the CDR3 reads TGTGCCAGCAGCCCACGCCACGGGAACAATCAGCCCCAGCATTTT. It yields the protein CASSPRHGNNQPQHF.

V is TRBV5-6 and J is TRBJ2-2; D gene ambiguous. The CDR3 sequence is 16 residues long. Trimming pared 3 bases from V and 3 bases from J, leaving 15 bases between. In germline, CDR1 is SGHDT, CDR2 YYEEEE. Here the CDR3 DNA reads TGTGCCAGCAGCTCCGTGTCCTATCCGGACACCGGGGAGCTGTTTTTT. Residues: CASSSVSYPDTGELFF. The variable domain in full, completed from reference TRBV5-6 and TRBJ2-2, reads DAGVTQSPTHLIKTRGQQVTLRCSPKSGHDTVSWYQQALGQGPQFIFQYYEEEERQRGNFPDRFSGHQFPNYSSELNVNALLLGDSALYLCASSSVSYPDTGELFFGEGSRLTVL.

This clone occurred once. The rearrangement links TRBV5-4 to TRBJ2-5, with 9 bases fitting TRBD1. Per germline, CDR1 SGHNT and CDR2 YYREEE (reference sequence). The V segment lost 6 bases and the J segment 9 bases; nucleotides outside the gene matches: 6. The CDR3 is made up of 12 amino acids. The CDR3 here is CASNTDRGSQYF. The CDR3 DNA sequence: TGTGCCAGCAACACCGACAGGGGGTCCCAGTACTTC.

The CDR3 sequence is CASSDGLAGDGEQFF. In DNA form, the CDR3 reads TGTGCCAGCAGTGATGGGTTAGCGGGAGATGGGGAGCAGTTCTTC. The chain employs TRBV6-4 and TRBJ2-1, with 9 positions matching TRBD2. The trim removed 3 bases at V and 10 bases at J, leaving 10 bases unmatched. Germline values: CDR1 MRHNA, CDR2 SNTAGT. This CDR3 is built from 15 residues.

The chain combines TRBV30 with TRBJ2-5, with TRBD1 identical over 8 bases. In germline, CDR1 is GTSNPN, CDR2 SVGIG (reference sequence). The CDR3 runs to 14 residues. J was trimmed by 5 bases and V by 2 bases; bases with no gene match: 7. The CDR3 loop reads CAWSLPGGSETQYF. The CDR3 DNA is TGTGCCTGGAGTCTCCCAGGGGGCAGCGAGACCCAGTACTTC.

The chain uses TRBV10-3 and TRBJ1-2; perhaps TRBD1 as D (6 bases). Germline V CDR1 and CDR2: ENHRY, SYGVKD. The V end lost 6 bases, the J end lost 8 bases, and 16 bases lay between the germline ends. The CDR3 spans 13 residues. In nucleotides, the CDR3 is TGTGCCATCAGCAGACAGGCCGAGGGGGGCTACACCTTC. This encodes CAISRQAEGGYTF.

This clone showed up just a few times. This sequence joins TRBV7-3 and TRBJ2-2; 7 bases are a match to TRBD1. Trimming cost V 6 bases and J 2 bases; bases outside gene matches: 3. The CDR3 has 14 residues. Germline CDR1 is SGHTA and CDR2 is FQGTGA. The CDR3: CASRRQGNTGELFF. CDR3 in DNA: TGTGCCAGCAGACGACAGGGTAACACCGGGGAGCTGTTTTTT.

The rearrangement joins TRBV7-9 to TRBJ1-1, with D possibly being TRBD1 (5 bases). Germline-derived CDR1 and CDR2 are SEHNR and FQNEAQ (reference sequence). CDR3 length: 15 amino acids. Trimming left V 0 bases short and J 1 base short, with 9 bases between. DNA of the CDR3: TGTGCCAGCAGCTTAGCTACCACAGGGAACACTGAAGCTTTCTTT. Protein sequence: CASSLATTGNTEAFF.